This T cell receptor (beta chain) was retrieved from a study of blood T cell repertoires in COVID-19. Study background: PBMCs, B-cell-depleted T cells, or T cells provided the cDNA or gDNA that made up the material.

TCRdb's copy holds only in-frame clones and misses some; the assay was immunoSEQ multiplex PCR. In the table there are approximately 94,000 clones, 84% of which are singletons. This clone came up once. Germline V CDR1 and CDR2: SGHRS, YFSETQ. V lost 1 base, J lost 1 base, and 4 bases stayed unmatched. There are 15 residues in the CDR3. The rearrangement uses TRBV5-1 and TRBJ2-5; 7 bases agree with TRBD1. The TCR comes from a human donor in a cohort sampled during active COVID-19. Sequences were obtained from peripheral blood. The CDR3 sequence: CASSLYAGGQETQYF. CDR3 DNA sequence: TGCGCCAGCAGCTTGTACGCAGGGGGCCAAGAGACCCAGTACTTC.